This T cell receptor (beta chain) was sequenced for a study of blood T cell repertoires in COVID-19. Per the authors' pipeline: Using reference gene primer amplification, nucleated cell counts were estimated. Profiling relied on immunoSEQ multiplex PCR, and the TCRdb table lists in-frame clones only, not all of them. For V, J and clone size, that table is used; D and trimming come from the DNA. The sample has 62,000 or so clones; just over 85% are singletons. This CDR3 region has 17 residues. The clonotype originates from a woman aged 60-75 years with acute or convalescent COVID-19. The genes are TRBV21-1 and TRBJ1-5; the table assigns TRBD1, which was not confirmed against the DNA. TRBV21-1 is described as a pseudogene. The sequencing sample was made of peripheral blood. CDR3 sequence (DNA): TGTGCCAGCAGCAACCGACCCACTGGGCCAAAAAATCAGCCCCAGCATTTT. Translating it yields CASSNRPTGPKNQPQHF.